The 3 T cell receptor beta chains presented below share a single source sample, sequenced in a study of T cell responses to AZD1222 COVID-19 vaccine. Clones were sequenced by immunoSEQ multiplex PCR, and TCRdb holds only the in-frame ones, with some missing. The table records about 93,000 clones, just under 90% of them present only once. The sample was peripheral blood, taken on day 0 of MenACWY control vaccination. These receptors were taken from an adult in good health.

The genes are TRBV19 and TRBJ2-2; TRBD1 matches 7 bases. The ends lost 9 bases at V and 2 bases at J; junction bases unmatched: 6. CDR3 length: 14 amino acids. The germline V gene encodes CDR1 LNHDA and CDR2 SQIVND (reference sequence). The CDR3 DNA is TGTGCCAGCTTAGGGGACAGAAACACCGGGGAGCTGTTTTTT. It is translated as CASLGDRNTGELFF.

The rearrangement links TRBV19 to TRBJ2-6; 9 nucleotides match TRBD2. Germline values: CDR1 LNHDA, CDR2 SQIVND (reference sequence). The J segment lost 2 bases and the V segment lost 5 bases, leaving 13 bases of the junction unmatched. CDR3 length: 19 amino acids. This CDR3 reads CASSARGGAQTTGANVLTF. The CDR3 bases are TGTGCCAGTAGTGCCCGCGGGGGGGCGCAAACTACTGGGGCCAACGTCCTGACTTTC.

The chain joins TRBV5-6 to TRBJ2-5; D may be TRBD1 (6 bases). Trimming removed 0 bases at V and 1 base at J, with 10 bases between. Per germline, CDR1 SGHDT and CDR2 YYEEEE. CDR3 size: 15 residues. DNA for the CDR3: TGTGCCAGCAGCTTGGGGGGGCCCTTCCAAGAGACCCAGTACTTC. The encoded protein is CASSLGGPFQETQYF.